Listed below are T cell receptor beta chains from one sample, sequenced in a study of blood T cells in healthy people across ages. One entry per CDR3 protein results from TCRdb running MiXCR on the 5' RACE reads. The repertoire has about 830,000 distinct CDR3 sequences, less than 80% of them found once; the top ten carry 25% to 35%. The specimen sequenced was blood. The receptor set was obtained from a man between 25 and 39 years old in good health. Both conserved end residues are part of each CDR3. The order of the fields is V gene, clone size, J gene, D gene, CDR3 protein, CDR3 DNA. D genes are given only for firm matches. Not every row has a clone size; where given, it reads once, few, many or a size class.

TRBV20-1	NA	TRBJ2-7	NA	CSASTDSYEQYF	TGCAGTGCTAGTACCGACTCCTACGAGCAGTACTTC
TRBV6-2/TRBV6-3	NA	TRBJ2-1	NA	CASSNRGEAGEQFF	TGTGCCAGCAGCAATAGAGGGGAGGCAGGTGAGCAGTTCTTC
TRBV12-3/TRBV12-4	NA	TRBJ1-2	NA	CASSPPGPRAPNYGYTF	TGTGCCAGCAGTCCTCCGGGCCCTAGGGCCCCTAACTATGGCTACACCTTC
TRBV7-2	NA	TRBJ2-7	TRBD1	CASSLAGTGREQYF	TGTGCCAGCAGCTTAGCAGGGACAGGGCGCGAGCAGTACTTC
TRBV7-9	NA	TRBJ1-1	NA	CASSFGGEAFF	TGTGCCAGCAGCTTCGGAGGTGAAGCTTTCTTT
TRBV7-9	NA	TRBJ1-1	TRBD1	CASSLGAGGTEAFF	TGTGCCAGCAGCTTAGGGGCAGGGGGAACTGAAGCTTTCTTT
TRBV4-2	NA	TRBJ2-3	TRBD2	CASSRTSGGGTDTQYF	TGTGCCAGCAGCCGGACTAGCGGGGGCGGCACAGATACGCAGTATTTT
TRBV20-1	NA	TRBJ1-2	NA	CSALVGWGYTF	TGCAGTGCTTTGGTGGGGTGGGGCTACACCTTC
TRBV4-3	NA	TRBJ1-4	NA	CASSQEGEGGEKLFF	TGCGCCAGCAGCCAAGAAGGGGAGGGAGGCGAAAAACTGTTTTTT
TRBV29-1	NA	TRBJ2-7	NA	CSGGRGSYEQYF	TGCAGCGGTGGAAGGGGTTCCTACGAGCAGTACTTC
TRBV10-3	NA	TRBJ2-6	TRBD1	CAIRIGQGGSGANVLTF	TGTGCCATCAGGATCGGACAGGGGGGATCTGGGGCCAACGTCCTGACTTTC
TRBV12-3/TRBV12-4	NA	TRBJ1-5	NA	CASMGAPSYSNQPQHF	TGTGCCAGCATGGGGGCGCCGAGCTATAGCAATCAGCCCCAGCATTTT
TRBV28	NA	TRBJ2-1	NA	CASSFPGAWNEQFF	TGTGCCAGCAGTTTCCCGGGGGCGTGGAATGAGCAGTTCTTC
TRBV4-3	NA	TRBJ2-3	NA	CASSQGGAGADTQYF	TGCGCCAGCAGCCAAGGGGGCGCGGGGGCGGATACGCAGTATTTT
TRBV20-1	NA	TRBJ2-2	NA	CSARDPGKSTGELFF	TGCAGTGCTAGAGATCCAGGGAAATCCACCGGGGAGCTGTTTTTT
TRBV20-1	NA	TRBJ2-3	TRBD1	CSAGTGSDKRDTQYF	TGCAGTGCCGGGACAGGGAGCGACAAGAGAGATACGCAGTATTTT
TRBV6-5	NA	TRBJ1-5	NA	CASSYTSGVHQPQHF	TGTGCCAGCAGTTACACTAGCGGGGTACATCAGCCCCAGCATTTT
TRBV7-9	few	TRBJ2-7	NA	CATLFPGRSPYEQYF	TGTGCCACTTTATTTCCGGGACGCAGCCCCTACGAGCAGTACTTC
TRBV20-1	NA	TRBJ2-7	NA	CSSKRTPANEQYF	TGCAGTTCAAAACGGACCCCTGCTAACGAGCAGTACTTC
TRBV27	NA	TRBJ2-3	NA	CASSPIAGTDTQYF	TGTGCCAGCAGTCCGATAGCGGGCACAGATACGCAGTATTTT
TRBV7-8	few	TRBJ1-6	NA	CASSAHHGGEDLHF	TGTGCCAGCAGCGCACATCACGGGGGAGAGGACCTCCACTTT
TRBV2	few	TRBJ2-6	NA	CASSRRSGNGANVLTF	TGTGCCAGCAGTCGACGATCGGGTAATGGGGCCAACGTCCTGACTTTC
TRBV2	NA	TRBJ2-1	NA	CASSSRTRNNEQFF	TGTGCCAGCAGTTCTCGGACTCGGAACAATGAGCAGTTCTTC
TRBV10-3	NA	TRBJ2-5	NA	CAISDPDYDGYRETQYF	TGTGCCATCAGTGATCCGGACTACGATGGCTACCGAGAGACCCAGTACTTC
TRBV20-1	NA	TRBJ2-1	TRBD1	CSASTGTGARNEQFF	TGCAGTGCTTCAACCGGGACAGGGGCTAGAAATGAGCAGTTCTTC
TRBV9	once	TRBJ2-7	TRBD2	CASSDGRGPTYEQYF	TGTGCCAGCAGCGATGGGAGGGGCCCGACCTACGAGCAGTACTTC
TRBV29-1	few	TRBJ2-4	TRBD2	CSVEGGGWSTQNIQYF	TGCAGCGTTGAAGGGGGAGGGTGGAGTACCCAAAACATTCAGTACTTC
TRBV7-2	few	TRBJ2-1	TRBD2	CASSSSGLSSYNEQFF	TGTGCCAGCAGCTCTAGCGGGTTGAGCTCCTACAATGAGCAGTTCTTC
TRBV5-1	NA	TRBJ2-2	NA	CASSRSGDTGELFF	TGCGCCAGCAGTCGTTCCGGGGACACCGGGGAGCTGTTTTTT
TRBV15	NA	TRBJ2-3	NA	CATSRDKGGTDTQYF	TGTGCCACCAGCAGAGATAAGGGCGGCACAGATACGCAGTATTTT